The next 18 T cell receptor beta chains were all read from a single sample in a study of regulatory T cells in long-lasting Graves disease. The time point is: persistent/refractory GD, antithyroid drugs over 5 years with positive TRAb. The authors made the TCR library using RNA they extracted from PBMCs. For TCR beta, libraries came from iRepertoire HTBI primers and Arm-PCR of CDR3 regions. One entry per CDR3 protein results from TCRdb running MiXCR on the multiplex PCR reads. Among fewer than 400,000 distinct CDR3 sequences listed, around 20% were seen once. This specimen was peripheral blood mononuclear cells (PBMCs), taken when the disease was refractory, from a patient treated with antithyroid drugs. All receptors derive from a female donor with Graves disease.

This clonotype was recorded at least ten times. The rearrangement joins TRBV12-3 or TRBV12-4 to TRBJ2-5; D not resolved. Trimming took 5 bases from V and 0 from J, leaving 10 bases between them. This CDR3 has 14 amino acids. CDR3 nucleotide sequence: TGTGCCAGCAGTGATCGTCAGGACCAAGAGACCCAGTACTTC. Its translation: CASSDRQDQETQYF.

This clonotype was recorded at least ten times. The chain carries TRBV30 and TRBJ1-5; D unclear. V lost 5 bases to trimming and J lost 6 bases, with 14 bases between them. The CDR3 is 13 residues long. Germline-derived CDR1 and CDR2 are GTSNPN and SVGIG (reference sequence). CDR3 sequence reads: CAWSREVGQPQHF. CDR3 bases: TGTGCCTGGTCTAGGGAGGTCGGTCAGCCCCAGCATTTT.

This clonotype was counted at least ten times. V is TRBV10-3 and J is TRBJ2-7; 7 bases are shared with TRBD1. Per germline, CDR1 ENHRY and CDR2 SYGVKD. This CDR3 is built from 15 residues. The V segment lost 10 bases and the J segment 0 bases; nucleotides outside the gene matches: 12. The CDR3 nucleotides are TGTGCCACGGAAAACAGGGGCCTGAGCTCCTACGAGCAGTACTTC. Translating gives CATENRGLSSYEQYF.

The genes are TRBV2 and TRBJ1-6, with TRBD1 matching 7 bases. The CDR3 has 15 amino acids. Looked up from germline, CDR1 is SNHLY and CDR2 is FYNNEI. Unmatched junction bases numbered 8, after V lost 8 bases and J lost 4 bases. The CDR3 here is CASCTRGSYNSPLHF. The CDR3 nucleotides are TGTGCCAGCTGTACCAGGGGGTCTTATAATTCACCCCTCCACTTT.

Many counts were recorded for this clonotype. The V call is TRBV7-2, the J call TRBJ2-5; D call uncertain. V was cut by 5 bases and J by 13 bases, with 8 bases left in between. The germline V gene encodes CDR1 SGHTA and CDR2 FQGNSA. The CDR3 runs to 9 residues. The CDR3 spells CASSPRLYF. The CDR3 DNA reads TGTGCCAGCAGCCCCCGACTGTACTTC.

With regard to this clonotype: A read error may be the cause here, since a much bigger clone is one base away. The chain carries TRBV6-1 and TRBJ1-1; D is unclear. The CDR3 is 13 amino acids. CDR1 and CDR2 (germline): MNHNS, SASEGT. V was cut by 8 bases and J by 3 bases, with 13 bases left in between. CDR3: CASWGLTDTEAFF. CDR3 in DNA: TGTGCCAGCTGGGGTCTCACCGACACTGAAGCTTTCTTT.

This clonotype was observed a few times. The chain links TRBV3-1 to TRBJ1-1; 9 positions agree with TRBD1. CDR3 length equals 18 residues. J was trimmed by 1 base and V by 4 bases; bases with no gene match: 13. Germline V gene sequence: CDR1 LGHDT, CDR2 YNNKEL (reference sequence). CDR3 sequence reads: CASSLATGGLRANTEAFF. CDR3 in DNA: TGTGCCAGCAGCCTAGCAACAGGGGGCTTAAGGGCGAACACTGAAGCTTTCTTT.

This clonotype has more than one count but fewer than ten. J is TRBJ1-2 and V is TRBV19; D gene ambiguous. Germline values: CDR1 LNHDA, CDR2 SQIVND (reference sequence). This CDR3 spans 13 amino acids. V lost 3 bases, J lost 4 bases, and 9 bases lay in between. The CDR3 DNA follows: TGTGCCAGTAGTATCGGGAGAGCCTATGGCTACACCTTC. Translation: CASSIGRAYGYTF.

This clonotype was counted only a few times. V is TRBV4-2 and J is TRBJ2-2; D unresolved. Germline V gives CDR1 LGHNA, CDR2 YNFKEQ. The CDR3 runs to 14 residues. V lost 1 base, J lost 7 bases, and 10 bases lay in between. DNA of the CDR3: TGTGCCAGCAGCCAAGGAGAGATGTTCGGGGAGCTGTTTTTT. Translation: CASSQGEMFGELFF.

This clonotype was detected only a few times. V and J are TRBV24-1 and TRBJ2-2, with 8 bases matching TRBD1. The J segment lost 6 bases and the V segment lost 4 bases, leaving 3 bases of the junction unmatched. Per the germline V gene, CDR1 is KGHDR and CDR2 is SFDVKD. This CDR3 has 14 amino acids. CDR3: CATSERQGPGELFF. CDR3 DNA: TGTGCCACCAGTGAACGACAGGGGCCCGGGGAGCTGTTTTTT.

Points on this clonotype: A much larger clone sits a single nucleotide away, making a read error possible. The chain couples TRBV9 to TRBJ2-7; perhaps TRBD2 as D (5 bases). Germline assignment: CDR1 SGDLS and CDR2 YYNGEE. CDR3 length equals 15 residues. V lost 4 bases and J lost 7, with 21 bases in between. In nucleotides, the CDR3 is TGTGCCAGCAGCCCCTCCGAGGGAGCTTCGGGGGAGCAGTACTTC. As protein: CASSPSEGASGEQYF.

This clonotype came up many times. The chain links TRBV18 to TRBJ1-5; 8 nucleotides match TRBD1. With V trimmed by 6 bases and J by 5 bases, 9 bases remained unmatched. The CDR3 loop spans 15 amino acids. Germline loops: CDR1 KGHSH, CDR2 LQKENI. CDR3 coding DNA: TGTGCCAGCTCGCGGACAGGGACGGGTGATCAGCCCCAGCATTTT. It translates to CASSRTGTGDQPQHF.

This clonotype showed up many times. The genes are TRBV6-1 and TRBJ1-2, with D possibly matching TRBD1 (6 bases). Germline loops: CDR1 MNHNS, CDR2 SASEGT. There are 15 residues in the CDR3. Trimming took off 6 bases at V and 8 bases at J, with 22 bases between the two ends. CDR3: CASSPRGIPAWGYTF. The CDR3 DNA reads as TGTGCCAGCAGCCCGAGGGGGATCCCGGCCTGGGGCTACACCTTC.

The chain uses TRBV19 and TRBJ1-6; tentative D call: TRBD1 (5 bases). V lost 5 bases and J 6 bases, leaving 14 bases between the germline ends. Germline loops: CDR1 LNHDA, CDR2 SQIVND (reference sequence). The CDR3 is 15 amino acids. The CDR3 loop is CASSFPGPVNSPLHF. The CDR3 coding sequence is TGTGCCAGTAGTTTTCCGGGGCCAGTTAATTCACCCCTCCACTTT.

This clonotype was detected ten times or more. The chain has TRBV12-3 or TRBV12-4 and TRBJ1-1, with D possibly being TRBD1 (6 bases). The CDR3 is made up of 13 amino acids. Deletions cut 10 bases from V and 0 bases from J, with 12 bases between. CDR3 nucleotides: TGTGCCACGGTCGGACAGCTGAACACTGAAGCTTTCTTT. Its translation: CATVGQLNTEAFF.

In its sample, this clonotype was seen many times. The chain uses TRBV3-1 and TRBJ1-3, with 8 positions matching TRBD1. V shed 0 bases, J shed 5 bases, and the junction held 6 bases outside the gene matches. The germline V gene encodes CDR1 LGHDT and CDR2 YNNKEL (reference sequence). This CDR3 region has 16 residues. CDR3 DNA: TGTGCCAGCAGCCAAGATGGGCGACAGGGGAGAAACACCATATATTTT. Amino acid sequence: CASSQDGRQGRNTIYF.

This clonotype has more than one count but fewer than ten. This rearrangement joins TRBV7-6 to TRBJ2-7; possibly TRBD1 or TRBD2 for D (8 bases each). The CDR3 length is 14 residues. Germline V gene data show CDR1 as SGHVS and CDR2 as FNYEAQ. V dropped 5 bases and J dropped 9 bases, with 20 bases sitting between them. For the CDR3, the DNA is TGTGCCAGCAGCGTTAGCGGGACAGGCCGCCCGCAGTACTTC. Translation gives CASSVSGTGRPQYF.

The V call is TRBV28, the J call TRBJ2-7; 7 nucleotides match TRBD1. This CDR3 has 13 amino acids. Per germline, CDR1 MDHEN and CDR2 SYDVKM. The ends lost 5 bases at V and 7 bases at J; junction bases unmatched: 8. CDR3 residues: CASSITGAGEQYF. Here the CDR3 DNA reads TGTGCCAGCAGTATAACAGGGGCGGGTGAGCAGTACTTC.